Each of the 30 T cell receptor beta chains below was sequenced from the same sample in a study of cytomegalovirus exposure and HLA in healthy donors. 60 Vbeta and 13 Jbeta primers were used in PCR. Assay: immunoSEQ multiplex PCR; the TCRdb copy retains only in-frame clones and omits some. The sample has 150,000 or so clones; about 76% are singletons. Specimen: PBMCs. Receptors were obtained from a man aged 25 to 45 in good health and CMV-seropositive.

V is TRBV5-1 and J is TRBJ2-2; D unresolved. The CDR3 runs to 11 residues. Germline values: CDR1 SGHRS, CDR2 YFSETQ. Trimming shortened V by 7 bases and J by 6 bases, and 7 bases separated the two germline ends. The CDR3: CASAHSGELFF. The CDR3 nucleotides are TGCGCCAGCGCACATTCCGGGGAGCTGTTTTTT.

The V gene is TRBV19, the J gene TRBJ2-7; the match to TRBD2 covers 8 bases. The CDR3 length is 14 residues. Germline V lookup: CDR1 LNHDA, CDR2 SQIVND (reference sequence). The V gene end was trimmed by 3 bases and the J gene end by 4 bases; junction bases not matched to a gene: 5. CDR3 amino acids: CASSIGLALYEQYF. The CDR3 coding sequence is TGTGCCAGTAGTATCGGACTAGCCCTATACGAGCAGTACTTC.

V and J are TRBV5-1 and TRBJ2-1; 8 bases are shared with TRBD1. The CDR3 sequence is 14 residues long. The V and J ends lost 6 bases and 4 bases, in that order; junction bases with no gene match: 6. Looked up from germline, CDR1 is SGHRS and CDR2 is YFSETQ. As DNA, the CDR3 is TGCGCCAGCATGACAGGGGTGGGATACAATGAGCAGTTCTTC. Its translation: CASMTGVGYNEQFF.

The gene calls are TRBV29-1 and TRBJ1-5; TRBD1 is a possible D gene (6 bases). The V gene's germline CDR1 is SQVTM and CDR2 ANQGSEA. The V end was cut by 0 bases, the J end by 11 bases, with 11 bases between. This CDR3 is built from 12 residues. The DNA of the CDR3 is TGCAGCGTTGAAGACCAAGGGGGGGCCCAGCATTTT. Protein sequence: CSVEDQGGAQHF.

The chain recombines TRBV7-6 with TRBJ1-5; the match to TRBD1 covers 8 bases. This CDR3 has 14 residues. The germline V gene has CDR1 SGHVS and CDR2 FNYEAQ. V was clipped by 5 bases and J by 7 bases; unmatched bases: 7. CDR3 sequence reads: CASSETGGGQPQHF. DNA for the CDR3: TGTGCCAGCAGCGAAACAGGGGGAGGACAGCCCCAGCATTTT.

This chain joins TRBV5-8 and TRBJ2-5; 11 bases are shared with TRBD2. The CDR3 sequence is 16 residues long. V was pared by 4 bases and J by 3 bases, with 8 bases of the junction left unmatched. Germline CDR1 and CDR2: SGHTS and YDEGEE. CDR3 bases: TGTGCCAGCAGCCCGGGGACTAGCGGTAAGAAAGAGACCCAGTACTTC. Translation gives CASSPGTSGKKETQYF.

The chain has TRBV21-1 and TRBJ2-2; the table's D call of TRBD2 was not tested on the DNA. TRBV21-1 is a documented pseudogene. The CDR3 is 16 amino acids. In nucleotides, the CDR3 is TGTGCCAGCACCCTTATATACGCATCGGACACCGGGGAGCTGTTTTTT. Its translation: CASTLIYASDTGELFF.

The sample holds a few counts of this clone. The V call is TRBV19, the J call TRBJ1-1; TRBD1 is a possible D gene (5 bases). V was cut by 10 bases and J by 4 bases, with 19 bases left in between. Germline CDR1 is LNHDA and CDR2 is SQIVND (reference sequence). The CDR3 sequence is 14 residues long. CDR3 coding DNA: TGTGCCATCACGGCTGGGGGGTACGGCACTGAAGCTTTCTTT. Amino acids: CAITAGGYGTEAFF.

This clone was detected only once. The chain uses TRBV30 and TRBJ1-1, with D maybe TRBD1 (5 bases). The CDR3 has 14 residues. The V end was cut by 3 bases, the J end by 0 bases, with 11 bases between. CDR1 and CDR2 (germline): GTSNPN, SVGIG (reference sequence). Here the CDR3 DNA reads TGTGCCTGGAGGCTGGGGGGTTTGAACACTGAAGCTTTCTTT. As protein: CAWRLGGLNTEAFF.

This clone occurred once. The CDR3 loop reads CASSPSGGRGSPLHF. The CDR3 bases are TGTGCCAGCAGCCCATCCGGGGGAAGGGGTTCACCCCTCCACTTT. This chain connects TRBV5-6 to TRBJ1-6; a weak D match, TRBD1 (5 bases). V lost 4 bases and J 9 bases, leaving 17 bases between the germline ends. The CDR3 spans 15 residues. Germline CDR1 is SGHDT and CDR2 is YYEEEE.

This clone was observed a handful of times. The chain employs TRBV4-1 and TRBJ1-2, with 7 bases lining up with TRBD1. The CDR3 has 14 amino acids. The germline gives CDR1 MGHRA, CDR2 YSYEKL. Trimming cost V 2 bases and J 4 bases; bases outside gene matches: 4. This CDR3 reads CASSQTGTAYGYTF. CDR3 nucleotide sequence: TGCGCCAGCAGCCAAACAGGGACAGCCTATGGCTACACCTTC.

This clone occurred a few times. The junction differs from germline at one of its ends, possibly a read error. The chain is built from TRBV7-9 and TRBJ1-5; 9 bases agree with TRBD1. The CDR3 contains 17 residues. The germline CDR1 and CDR2 sequences are SEHNR and FQNEAQ (reference sequence). This CDR3 reads CSSSLGTGLYSNQPQHF. The CDR3 region has the DNA TGTTCCAGCAGCTTAGGGACAGGGCTATATAGCAATCAGCCCCAGCATTTT.

The chain combines TRBV25-1 with TRBJ2-3; D is perhaps TRBD2 (5 bases). Trimming stripped 7 bases from V and 1 base from J, with 18 bases between. The germline gives CDR1 MGHDK, CDR2 SYGVNS. The CDR3 runs 16 residues. Here the CDR3 DNA reads TGTGCCAGCACCTCACGGAAGGGAGTGGGCACAGATACGCAGTATTTT. It is translated as CASTSRKGVGTDTQYF.

V usage is TRBV19 and J usage is TRBJ1-4, with TRBD1 as a possible D gene (6 bases). The CDR3 sequence is 17 residues long. Germline V gene sequence: CDR1 LNHDA, CDR2 SQIVND (reference sequence). The V gene lost 3 bases and the J gene lost 8 bases, with 22 bases spanning the gap. The CDR3 DNA follows: TGTGCCAGTAGTATGGGGTTTTGGAGGACAGTTGGGGAAAAACTGTTTTTT. Its protein product is CASSMGFWRTVGEKLFF.

CDR3 coding DNA: TGTGCCAGCAGCGGCCGATTGGGGGGGTCCTCTGGAAACACCATATATTTT. This translates into CASSGRLGGSSGNTIYF. The rearrangement links TRBV9 to TRBJ1-3; tentative D call: TRBD1 (5 bases). V gave up 3 bases and J gave up 0 bases, with 16 bases separating them. Germline values: CDR1 SGDLS, CDR2 YYNGEE. The CDR3 sequence is 17 residues long. The full variable domain, completed using reference TRBV9 and TRBJ1-3, is DSGVTQTPKHLITATGQRVTLRCSPRSGDLSVYWYQQSLDQGLQFLIQYYNGEERAKGNILERFSAQQFPDLHSELNLSSLELGDSALYFCASSGRLGGSSGNTIYFGEGSWLTVV.

The V call is TRBV9, the J call TRBJ2-1, with 9 bases lining up with TRBD2. CDR1 is SGDLS, CDR2 YYNGEE, per germline. The CDR3 extends over 14 amino acids. V shed 0 bases, J shed 11 bases, and the junction held 6 bases outside the gene matches. The CDR3 region is CASSVAGSGSKQFF. The CDR3 DNA follows: TGTGCCAGCAGCGTAGCGGGTAGCGGGAGTAAGCAGTTCTTC.

The CDR3 DNA sequence: TGCGCCAGCAGCTCGAAACAGGTTTCCCAAGAGACCCAGTACTTC. Translating gives CASSSKQVSQETQYF. The rearrangement joins TRBV5-1 to TRBJ2-5, with a weak D call TRBD1 (5 bases). Germline CDR1 is SGHRS and CDR2 is YFSETQ. This CDR3 comprises 15 residues. With 3 bases removed from V and 1 base from J, the gap between germline ends came to 13 bases.

The rearrangement uses TRBV18 and TRBJ1-4; D gene ambiguous. V lost 1 base to trimming and J lost 8 bases, with 8 bases between them. CDR3 length: 13 residues. Germline CDR1 and CDR2: KGHSH and LQKENI. The CDR3 DNA is TGTGCCAGCTCACCACGATTAGCGGAAAAACTGTTTTTT. Protein sequence: CASSPRLAEKLFF.

V gene TRBV7-2 combines with J gene TRBJ1-1; D call uncertain. Germline values: CDR1 SGHTA, CDR2 FQGNSA. V gave up 0 bases and J gave up 6 bases, with 11 bases separating them. The CDR3 runs to 14 residues. CDR3 sequence: CASSLAQEAAEAFF. Here the CDR3 DNA reads TGTGCCAGCAGCTTAGCGCAGGAGGCCGCTGAAGCTTTCTTT. Together with reference TRBV7-2 and TRBJ1-1, the CDR3 gives the full variable domain: GAGVSQSPSNKVTEKGKDVELRCDPISGHTALYWYRQSLGQGLEFLIYFQGNSAPDKSGLPSDRFSAERTGGSVSTLTIQRTQQEDSAVYLCASSLAQEAAEAFFGQGTRLTVV.

V gene TRBV9 combines with J gene TRBJ2-7, with D maybe TRBD1 (5 bases). Germline CDR1 is SGDLS and CDR2 is YYNGEE. This CDR3 is built from 15 residues. The V end lost 4 bases, the J end lost 0 bases, and 14 bases lay between the germline ends. In DNA form, the CDR3 reads TGTGCCAGCAGCCCTGGGGCCACGATCTCCTACGAGCAGTACTTC. Its translation is CASSPGATISYEQYF. Filled out from reference TRBV9 and TRBJ2-7, the complete variable domain reads DSGVTQTPKHLITATGQRVTLRCSPRSGDLSVYWYQQSLDQGLQFLIQYYNGEERAKGNILERFSAQQFPDLHSELNLSSLELGDSALYFCASSPGATISYEQYFGPGTRLTVT.

This clone is a singleton in its sample. The V call is TRBV7-2, the J call TRBJ2-1; no definite D call. Germline CDR1 SGHTA, CDR2 FQGNSA. V lost 1 base, J lost 0 bases, and 7 bases lay in between. This CDR3 is 15 amino acids long. CDR3 coding DNA: TGTGCCAGCAGCTTAGTTACTAACTCCTACAATGAGCAGTTCTTC. This gives the protein CASSLVTNSYNEQFF.

The DNA for the CDR3 is TGCGCCAGCAGTCAACAGGGGTCCTCCTACGAGCAGTACTTC. Translating gives CASSQQGSSYEQYF. This chain connects TRBV5-1 to TRBJ2-7; TRBD1 aligns across 7 bases. Trimming at V came to 5 bases and at J to 0 bases, leaving 5 bases not matched to a gene. From germline, CDR1 is SGHRS and CDR2 YFSETQ. This CDR3 spans 14 amino acids.

The rearrangement joins TRBV5-1 to TRBJ2-7; 12 nucleotides align to TRBD2. CDR3 length: 17 amino acids. V lost 4 bases and J lost 4; bases outside the gene matches: 12. Looked up from germline, CDR1 is SGHRS and CDR2 is YFSETQ. This CDR3 is CASSGTHRTSGTYEQYF. The CDR3, as DNA: TGCGCCAGCAGCGGGACGCACCGGACTAGCGGGACTTACGAGCAGTACTTC.

The chain is built from TRBV29-1 and TRBJ1-5, with D possibly matching TRBD1 (6 bases). Germline CDR1 and CDR2: SQVTM and ANQGSEA. There are 13 residues in the CDR3. Between the trimmed V and J ends, which lost 7 bases and 6 bases, there was a span of 16 bases. CDR3 amino acids: CSAIGGGGQPQHF. CDR3 DNA: TGCAGCGCCATAGGGGGTGGAGGTCAGCCCCAGCATTTT.

Concerning this clone itself: The same CDR3 can be traced to other DNA sequences in this sample. CDR3 residues: CASSLGDRGYTEAFF. In nucleotides, the CDR3 is TGTGCCAGCAGCTTAGGGGACAGGGGTTACACTGAAGCTTTCTTT. The V and J genes are TRBV7-9 and TRBJ1-1, with TRBD1 matching 10 bases. The germline gives CDR1 SEHNR, CDR2 FQNEAQ (reference sequence). V trimming: 1 base; J trimming: 3 bases; junction bases outside the gene matches: 2. CDR3 size: 15 residues.

This rearrangement joins TRBV11-2 to TRBJ2-7, with D maybe TRBD2 (5 bases). Germline values: CDR1 SGHAT, CDR2 FQNNGV. The CDR3 loop spans 14 amino acids. V lost 6 bases, J lost 4 bases, and 16 bases lay in between. As DNA, the CDR3 is TGTGCCAGCAGATCCCCCGGCCGGAGGTACGAGCAGTACTTC. This sequence encodes CASRSPGRRYEQYF.

This sequence joins TRBV28 and TRBJ2-5, with D hard to call. The ends were cut back, 5 bases at V and 0 bases at J, with 4 bases in the middle. The CDR3 is 12 residues long. CDR1 is MDHEN and CDR2 is SYDVKM in the germline V gene. The CDR3 region is CASSEYQETQYF. CDR3 coding DNA: TGTGCCAGCAGTGAGTACCAAGAGACCCAGTACTTC.

The J gene is TRBJ2-5, the V gene TRBV6-1; D is perhaps TRBD2 (6 bases). This CDR3 comprises 13 residues. Germline V gene lookup returns CDR1 MNHNS and CDR2 SASEGT. Trimming pared 6 bases from V and 5 bases from J, leaving 13 bases between. The CDR3 sequence: CASRVGGRETQYF. DNA of the CDR3: TGTGCCAGCAGGGTTGGGGGGAGGGAGACCCAGTACTTC.

The chain couples TRBV6-5 to TRBJ2-7; TRBD2 aligns across 10 bases. This CDR3 comprises 15 residues. V trimming: 5 bases; J trimming: 3 bases; junction bases outside the gene matches: 7. Germline V gives CDR1 MNHEY, CDR2 SVGAGI. As DNA, the CDR3 is TGTGCCAGCAGTAACCCTAGCGGGGGTTTCTACGAGCAGTACTTC. This codes for CASSNPSGGFYEQYF.

The CDR3 nucleotides are TGTGCCAGCAGCCAGGCCATCCAAGAGACCCAGTACTTC. Translated: CASSQAIQETQYF. This chain links TRBV4-2 with TRBJ2-5; D is undetermined. Germline CDR1 is LGHNA and CDR2 is YNFKEQ. CDR3 length: 13 residues. Deletions cut 3 bases from V and 1 base from J, with 6 bases between.